This T cell receptor beta chain came from a study of blood T cells in healthy people across ages. Worth noting for this clonotype: No antigen is known for it.

This CDR3 is 15 amino acids long. In germline, CDR1 is SNHLY, CDR2 FYNNEI. Between the trimmed V and J ends, which lost 6 bases and 2 bases, there was a span of 14 bases. Study results and caveats: Estimates of diversity drawn from one million T cells were considered underestimates.

Then a second PCR, running about 7 to 11 cycles, was carried out with a sample-barcoded 5' primer and a J-beta primer mix. Each of the cDNA molecules was tagged by a template-switch adaptor with 12 random nucleotides. One entry per CDR3 protein results from TCRdb running MiXCR on the 5' RACE reads. The data hold hundreds of thousands of distinct CDR3 sequences, with roughly a quarter observed a single time. Caucasian, healthy and from Russia, the donors were aged between about 6 and 90. Total RNA amounts of at least 6 micrograms were extracted per sample. The chain is built from TRBV2 and TRBJ1-5; D remains unclear. The sequence came from a woman between 70 and 85 years old in good health. Material for sequencing was blood. Here the CDR3 reads CASRDSEGGNQPQHF. CDR3 bases: TGTGCCAGCAGGGATTCGGAGGGCGGCAATCAGCCCCAGCATTTT.